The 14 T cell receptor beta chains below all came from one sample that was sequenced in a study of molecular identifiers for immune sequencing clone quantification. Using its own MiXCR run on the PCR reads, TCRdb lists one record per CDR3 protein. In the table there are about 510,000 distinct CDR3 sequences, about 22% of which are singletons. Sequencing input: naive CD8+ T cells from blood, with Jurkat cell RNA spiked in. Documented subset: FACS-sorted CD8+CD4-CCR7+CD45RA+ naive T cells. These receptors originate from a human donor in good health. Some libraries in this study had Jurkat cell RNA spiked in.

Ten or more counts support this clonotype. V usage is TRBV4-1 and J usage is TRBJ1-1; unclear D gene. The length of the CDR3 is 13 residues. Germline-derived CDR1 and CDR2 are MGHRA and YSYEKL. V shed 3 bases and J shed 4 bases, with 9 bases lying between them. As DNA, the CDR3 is TGCGCCAGCAGCCAGACCGGGCCCACTGAAGCTTTCTTT. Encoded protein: CASSQTGPTEAFF.

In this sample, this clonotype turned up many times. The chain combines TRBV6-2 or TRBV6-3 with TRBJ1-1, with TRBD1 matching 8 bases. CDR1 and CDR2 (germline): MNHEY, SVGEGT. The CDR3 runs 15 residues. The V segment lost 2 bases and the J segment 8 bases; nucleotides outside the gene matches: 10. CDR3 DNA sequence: TGTGCCAGCAGTTACCTGGGACAGGCCTTCGGAGAAGCTTTCTTT. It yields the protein CASSYLGQAFGEAFF.

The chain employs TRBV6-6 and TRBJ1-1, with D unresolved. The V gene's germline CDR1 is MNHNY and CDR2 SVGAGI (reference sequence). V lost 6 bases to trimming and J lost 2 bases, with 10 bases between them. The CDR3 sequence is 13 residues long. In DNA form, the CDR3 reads TGTGCCAGCAGCTTTATATTTAACACTGAAGCTTTCTTT. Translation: CASSFIFNTEAFF.

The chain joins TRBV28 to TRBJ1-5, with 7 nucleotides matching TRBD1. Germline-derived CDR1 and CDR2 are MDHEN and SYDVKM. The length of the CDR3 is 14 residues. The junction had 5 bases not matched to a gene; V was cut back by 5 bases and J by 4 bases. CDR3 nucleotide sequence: TGTGCCAGCAGTCCCTGGGACAGAAATCAGCCCCAGCATTTT. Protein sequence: CASSPWDRNQPQHF.

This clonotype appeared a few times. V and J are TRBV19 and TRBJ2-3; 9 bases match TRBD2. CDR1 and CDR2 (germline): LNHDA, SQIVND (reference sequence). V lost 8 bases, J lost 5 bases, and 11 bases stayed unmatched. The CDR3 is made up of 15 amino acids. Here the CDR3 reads CASSWAGGPVDTQYF. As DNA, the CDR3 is TGTGCCAGTTCATGGGCGGGGGGGCCTGTAGATACGCAGTATTTT.

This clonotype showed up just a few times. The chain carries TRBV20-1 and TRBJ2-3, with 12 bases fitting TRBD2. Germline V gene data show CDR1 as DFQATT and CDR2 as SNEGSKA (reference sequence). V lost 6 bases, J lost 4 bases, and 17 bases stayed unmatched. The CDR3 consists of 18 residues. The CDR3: CSAPESGLAGGPSDTQYF. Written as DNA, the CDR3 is TGCAGTGCCCCCGAGTCGGGGCTAGCGGGGGGGCCCTCAGATACGCAGTATTTT.

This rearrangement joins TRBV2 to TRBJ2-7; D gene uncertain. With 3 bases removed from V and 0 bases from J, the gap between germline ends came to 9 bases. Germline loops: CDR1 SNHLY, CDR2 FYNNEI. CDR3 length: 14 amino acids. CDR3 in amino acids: CASSDEAISYEQYF. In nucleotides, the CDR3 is TGTGCCAGCAGTGATGAGGCAATCTCCTACGAGCAGTACTTC.

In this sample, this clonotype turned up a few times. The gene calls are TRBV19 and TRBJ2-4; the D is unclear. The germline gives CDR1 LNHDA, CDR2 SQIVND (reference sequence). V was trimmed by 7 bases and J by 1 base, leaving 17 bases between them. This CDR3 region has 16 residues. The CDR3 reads CASTPSVGRAKNIQYF. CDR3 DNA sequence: TGTGCCAGTACCCCATCGGTCGGTAGGGCCAAAAACATTCAGTACTTC. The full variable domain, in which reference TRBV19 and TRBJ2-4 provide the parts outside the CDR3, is DGGITQSPKYLFRKEGQNVTLSCEQNLNHDAMYWYRQDPGQGLRLIYYSQIVNDFQKGDIAEGYSVSREKKESFPLTVTSAQKNPTAFYLCASTPSVGRAKNIQYFGAGTRLSVL.

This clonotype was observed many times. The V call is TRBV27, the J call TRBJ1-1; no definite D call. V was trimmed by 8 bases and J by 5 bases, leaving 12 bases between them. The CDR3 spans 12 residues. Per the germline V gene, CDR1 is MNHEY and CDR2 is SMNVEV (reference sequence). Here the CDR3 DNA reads TGTGCCAGCGGAGACGGCGGGACTGAAGCTTTCTTT. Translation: CASGDGGTEAFF.

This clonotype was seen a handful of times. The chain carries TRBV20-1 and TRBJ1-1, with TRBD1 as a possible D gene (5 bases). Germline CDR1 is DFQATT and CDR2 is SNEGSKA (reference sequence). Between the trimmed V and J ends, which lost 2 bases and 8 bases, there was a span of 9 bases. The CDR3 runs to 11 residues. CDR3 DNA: TGCAGTGCTAGAAGGCGGGGCGAAGCTTTCTTT. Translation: CSARRRGEAFF.

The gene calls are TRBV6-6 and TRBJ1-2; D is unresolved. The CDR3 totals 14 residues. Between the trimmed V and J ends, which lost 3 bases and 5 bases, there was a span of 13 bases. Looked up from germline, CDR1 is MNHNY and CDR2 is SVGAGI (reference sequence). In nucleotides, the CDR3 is TGTGCCAGCAGTTATGGTTGGGCGGATTATGGCTACACCTTC. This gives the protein CASSYGWADYGYTF.

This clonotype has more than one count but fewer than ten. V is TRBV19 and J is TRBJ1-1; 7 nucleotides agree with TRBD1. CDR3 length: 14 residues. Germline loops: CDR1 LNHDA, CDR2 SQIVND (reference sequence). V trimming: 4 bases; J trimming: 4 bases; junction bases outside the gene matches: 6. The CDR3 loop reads CASSTRQGITEAFF. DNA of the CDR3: TGTGCCAGTAGTACCCGACAGGGAATCACTGAAGCTTTCTTT.

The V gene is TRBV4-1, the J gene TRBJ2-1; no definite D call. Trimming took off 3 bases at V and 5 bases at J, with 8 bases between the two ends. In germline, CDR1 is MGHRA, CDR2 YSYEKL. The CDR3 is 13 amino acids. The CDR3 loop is CASSHQAHNEQFF. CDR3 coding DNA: TGCGCCAGCAGCCACCAAGCCCACAATGAGCAGTTCTTC.

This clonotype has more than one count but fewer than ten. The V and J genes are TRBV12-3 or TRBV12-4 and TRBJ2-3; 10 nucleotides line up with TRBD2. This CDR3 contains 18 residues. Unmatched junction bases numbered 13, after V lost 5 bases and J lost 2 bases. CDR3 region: CASSRYPGTSEPTDTQYF. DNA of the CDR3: TGTGCCAGCAGTCGGTACCCCGGGACTAGCGAACCCACAGATACGCAGTATTTT.